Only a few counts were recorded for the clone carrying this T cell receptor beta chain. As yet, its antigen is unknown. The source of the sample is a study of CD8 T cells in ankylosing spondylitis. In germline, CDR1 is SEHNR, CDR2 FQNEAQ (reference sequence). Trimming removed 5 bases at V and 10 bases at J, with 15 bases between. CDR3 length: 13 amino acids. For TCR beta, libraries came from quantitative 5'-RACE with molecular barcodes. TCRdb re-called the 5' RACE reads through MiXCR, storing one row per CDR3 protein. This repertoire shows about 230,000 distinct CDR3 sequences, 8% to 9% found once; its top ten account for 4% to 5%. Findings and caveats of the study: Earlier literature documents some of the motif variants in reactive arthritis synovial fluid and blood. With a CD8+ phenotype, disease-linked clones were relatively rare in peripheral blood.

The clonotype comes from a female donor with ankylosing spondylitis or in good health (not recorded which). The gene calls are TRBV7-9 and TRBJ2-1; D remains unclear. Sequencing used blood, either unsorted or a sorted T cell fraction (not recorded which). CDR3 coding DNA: TGTGCCAGCAGCCTCTCGGCAGGCGACGAGCAGTTCTTC. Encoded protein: CASSLSAGDEQFF. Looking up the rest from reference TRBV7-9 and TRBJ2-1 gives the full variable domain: DTGVSQNPRHKITKRGQNVTFRCDPISEHNRLYWYRQTLGQGPEFLTYFQNEAQLEKSRLLSDRFSAERPKGSFSTLEIQRTEQGDSAMYLCASSLSAGDEQFFGPGTRLTVL.